Presented here are 26 T cell receptor beta chains from one specimen sequenced in a study of blood T cells in healthy people across ages. The second PCR ran about 6 to 11 cycles with a sample-barcoded 5' primer and J-beta primers. TCRdb independently ran MiXCR on the 5' RACE reads; one entry per CDR3 protein. The sample contains approximately 730,000 distinct CDR3 sequences, about 55% of which appear only once. Sequencing was performed on blood. The receptor set was obtained from a man aged 80 or over in good health.

In regard to this clonotype: At one boundary the junction diverges from the germline segment, which might be a read error. The chain recombines TRBV20-1 with TRBJ1-2, with D unclear. The CDR3 extends over 11 amino acids. Per germline, CDR1 DFQATT and CDR2 SNEGSKA (reference sequence). Here the CDR3 reads CSASLNYGHTF. CDR3 sequence (DNA): TGCAGTGCTTCTCTAAACTATGGCCACACCTTC.

This chain uses TRBV7-6 with TRBJ1-6; D is ambiguous. Germline values: CDR1 SGHVS, CDR2 FNYEAQ. Trimming removed 1 base from V and 0 bases from J, with 10 bases in between. The CDR3 loop spans 17 amino acids. The CDR3 spells CASSLVDKSSYNSPLHF. In nucleotides, the CDR3 is TGTGCCAGCAGCTTAGTTGACAAGAGCTCCTATAATTCACCCCTCCACTTT.

This clonotype was counted between two and nine times. The rearrangement uses TRBV10-3 and TRBJ2-5, with a weak D call TRBD1 (5 bases). This CDR3 has 12 residues. Germline V CDR1 and CDR2: ENHRY, SYGVKD. The V end lost 7 bases, the J end lost 3 bases, and 9 bases lay between the germline ends. The CDR3 here is CAINDSKETQYF. In nucleotides, the CDR3 is TGTGCCATCAATGACAGCAAAGAGACCCAGTACTTC.

This clonotype turned up a few times. One junction end does not reproduce the germline sequence, and a read error may be involved. This chain joins TRBV6-5 and TRBJ2-5, with D possibly matching TRBD1 (6 bases). Germline V gene data show CDR1 as MNHEY and CDR2 as SVGAGI. The length of the CDR3 is 13 residues. The CDR3 DNA sequence: TGTGCCAGCAGTGTCCCGGGACAAGGGACCCAGTACTTC. Its translation is CASSVPGQGTQYF.

This clonotype was seen many times. The rearrangement joins TRBV29-1 to TRBJ2-5, with 7 nucleotides matching TRBD1. Germline V gene sequence: CDR1 SQVTM, CDR2 ANQGSEA. This CDR3 has 15 amino acids. The ends lost 1 base at V and 3 bases at J; junction bases unmatched: 8. CDR3 in DNA: TGCAGCGTTGAAGTCCCCGGGACAGCAAAAGAGACCCAGTACTTC. It codes for CSVEVPGTAKETQYF.

This clonotype was seen only a few times. The chain joins TRBV7-9 to TRBJ2-7; 11 bases are shared with TRBD2. Per germline, CDR1 SEHNR and CDR2 FQNEAQ (reference sequence). The V segment lost 5 bases and the J segment 2 bases; nucleotides outside the gene matches: 8. The CDR3 totals 16 residues. CDR3 sequence: CASSEETSGIAYEQYF. The CDR3 DNA reads as TGTGCCAGCAGCGAAGAGACTAGCGGGATTGCCTACGAGCAGTACTTC.

CDR3 coding DNA: TGTGCCAGCAGCTTAAGGCAGGGAAATAACTATGGCTACACCTTC. Translation gives CASSLRQGNNYGYTF. The chain links TRBV7-2 to TRBJ1-2, with D perhaps matching TRBD1 (5 bases). Germline V gives CDR1 SGHTA, CDR2 FQGNSA. Trimming removed 2 bases from V and 1 base from J, with 11 bases in between. This CDR3 is built from 15 residues. Full variable domain (missing parts from reference TRBV7-2 and TRBJ1-2): GAGVSQSPSNKVTEKGKDVELRCDPISGHTALYWYRQSLGQGLEFLIYFQGNSAPDKSGLPSDRFSAERTGGSVSTLTIQRTQQEDSAVYLCASSLRQGNNYGYTFGSGTRLTVV.

This clonotype was seen a few times. The chain employs TRBV20-1 and TRBJ1-2; D is uncertain. This CDR3 has 13 amino acids. The ends were cut back, 3 bases at V and 0 bases at J, with 8 bases in the middle. The germline gives CDR1 DFQATT, CDR2 SNEGSKA (reference sequence). The CDR3 reads CSARGETNYGYTF. In nucleotides, the CDR3 is TGCAGTGCTAGGGGAGAGACTAACTATGGCTACACCTTC.

This rearrangement joins TRBV5-1 to TRBJ1-1; maybe TRBD1 (5 bases). V was clipped by 0 bases and J by 5 bases, with 11 bases between them. Germline loops: CDR1 SGHRS, CDR2 YFSETQ. The CDR3 is 14 residues long. DNA of the CDR3: TGCGCCAGCAGCTTGGAGGGGACCGTGACTGAAGCTTTCTTT. It translates to CASSLEGTVTEAFF. The variable domain in full, with the rest retrieved from reference TRBV5-1 and TRBJ1-1, is KAGVTQTPRYLIKTRGQQVTLSCSPISGHRSVSWYQQTPGQGLQFLFEYFSETQRNKGNFPGRFSGRQFSNSRSEMNVSTLELGDSALYLCASSLEGTVTEAFFGQGTRLTVV.

CDR3 coding DNA: TGTGCCAGCAGCGGACTCGGGGTTTCACGTTCACCCCTCCACTTT. The encoded protein is CASSGLGVSRSPLHF. The rearrangement joins TRBV9 to TRBJ1-6; D call uncertain. This CDR3 spans 15 amino acids. Germline values: CDR1 SGDLS, CDR2 YYNGEE. V lost 3 bases and J lost 9, with 16 bases in between.

This clonotype has just a few counts. This chain joins TRBV6-5 and TRBJ2-7, with unresolved D. This CDR3 has 15 amino acids. The V gene's germline CDR1 is MNHEY and CDR2 SVGAGI. V was pared by 6 bases and J by 5 bases, with 20 bases between. The CDR3 reads CASRTLGGNPHEQYF. The CDR3, as DNA: TGTGCCAGCAGAACCCTCGGCGGCAACCCCCACGAGCAGTACTTC.

This sequence joins TRBV5-1 and TRBJ2-5, with 9 bases matching TRBD2. Per germline, CDR1 SGHRS and CDR2 YFSETQ. Unmatched junction bases numbered 12, after V lost 4 bases and J lost 11 bases. This CDR3 has 14 residues. CDR3 DNA: TGCGCCAGCAGCAACAGTCTAGCGGGAAGGGAGCAGTACTTC. Translating it yields CASSNSLAGREQYF.

The genes are TRBV11-2 and TRBJ2-1; D is uncertain. CDR3 length equals 13 residues. V shed 1 base and J shed 7 bases, with 8 bases lying between them. Germline V gene data show CDR1 as SGHAT and CDR2 as FQNNGV. The CDR3 nucleotides are TGTGCCAGCAGCTTAGGGTTCCGGAATGAGCAGTTCTTC. It specifies CASSLGFRNEQFF.

The chain links TRBV5-1 to TRBJ1-3; a possible D gene is TRBD1 (5 bases). The CDR3 contains 19 residues. In germline, CDR1 is SGHRS, CDR2 YFSETQ. V gave up 0 bases and J gave up 0 bases, with 19 bases separating them. CDR3 in amino acids: CASSLAAGLGRFSGNTIYF. CDR3 in DNA: TGCGCCAGCAGCTTGGCGGCCGGACTGGGGCGATTCTCTGGAAACACCATATATTTT.

The chain couples TRBV7-8 to TRBJ2-3, with 10 positions matching TRBD2. This CDR3 contains 16 residues. With 4 bases clipped from V and 14 bases from J, the junction kept 18 bases outside the gene matches. Germline CDR1 SGHVS, CDR2 FQNEAQ. In nucleotides, the CDR3 is TGTGCCAGCAGCTCCCCGAGACTAGCGGGTCTGGACGCAGCGTATTTT. The encoded protein is CASSSPRLAGLDAAYF.

The chain is built from TRBV29-1 and TRBJ2-1; maybe TRBD1 (5 bases). The CDR3 contains 14 residues. The V end was cut by 0 bases, the J end by 2 bases, with 8 bases between. The germline V gene encodes CDR1 SQVTM and CDR2 ANQGSEA. CDR3 loop: CSVEDSGTYNEQFF. CDR3 sequence (DNA): TGCAGCGTTGAAGATTCAGGGACCTACAATGAGCAGTTCTTC.

This rearrangement joins TRBV7-9 to TRBJ2-1; D may be TRBD1 (5 bases). V lost 7 bases, J lost 6 bases, and 13 bases lay in between. This CDR3 has 13 residues. The germline CDR1 and CDR2 sequences are SEHNR and FQNEAQ (reference sequence). CDR3 loop: CASIPPGPNEQFF. CDR3 DNA sequence: TGTGCCAGCATCCCGCCAGGGCCCAATGAGCAGTTCTTC.

This clonotype showed up just a few times. The chain is built from TRBV20-1 and TRBJ1-2; D remains unclear. The CDR3 runs to 14 residues. The germline V gene has CDR1 DFQATT and CDR2 SNEGSKA (reference sequence). The V gene lost 0 bases and the J gene lost 4 bases, with 12 bases spanning the gap. CDR3 sequence: CSARDPAGGYGYTF. As DNA, the CDR3 is TGCAGTGCTAGAGATCCGGCGGGCGGCTATGGCTACACCTTC.

The gene calls are TRBV10-3 and TRBJ2-3; D is uncertain. The CDR3 totals 11 residues. From germline, CDR1 is ENHRY and CDR2 SYGVKD. V lost 10 bases, J lost 4 bases, and 9 bases lay in between. The CDR3 is CATRLADTQYF. CDR3 nucleotides: TGTGCCACCAGATTAGCAGATACGCAGTATTTT.

The chain recombines TRBV20-1 with TRBJ2-7; 10 bases match TRBD2. This CDR3 is 15 amino acids long. The germline V gene has CDR1 DFQATT and CDR2 SNEGSKA (reference sequence). V shed 5 bases and J 3 bases; nucleotides not matched to a gene: 10. CDR3 nucleotide sequence: TGCAGTGCTCCTGAAATGTCTAGCGGGAGCTACGAGCAGTACTTC. It specifies CSAPEMSSGSYEQYF.

The chain uses TRBV7-9 and TRBJ2-6; maybe TRBD2 (5 bases). The CDR3 totals 16 residues. The V end was cut by 5 bases, the J end by 13 bases, with 24 bases between. From germline, CDR1 is SEHNR and CDR2 FQNEAQ (reference sequence). The CDR3 sequence: CASSPQGGEWGVVLTF. CDR3 in DNA: TGTGCCAGCAGCCCCCAAGGTGGGGAATGGGGAGTAGTCCTGACTTTC.

This clonotype was detected a few times. The gene calls are TRBV27 and TRBJ2-7; no clear D gene. This CDR3 is built from 13 residues. Germline CDR1 MNHEY, CDR2 SMNVEV (reference sequence). Trimming cost V 0 bases and J 4 bases, with 7 bases left between them. CDR3 coding DNA: TGTGCCAGCAGTTTATCGCTTTATTACGAGCAGTACTTC. This encodes CASSLSLYYEQYF.

This clonotype was seen a few times. This chain links TRBV5-1 with TRBJ2-5; TRBD2 matches 8 bases. Germline V gives CDR1 SGHRS, CDR2 YFSETQ. CDR3 length: 16 amino acids. Trimming cost V 0 bases and J 2 bases; bases outside gene matches: 6. Here the CDR3 reads CASSLAAGGGQETQYF. In DNA, the CDR3 is TGCGCCAGCAGCTTGGCTGCGGGAGGAGGGCAAGAGACCCAGTACTTC.

The chain links TRBV11-1 to TRBJ2-7; D not certain. The J call may be faulty, since TRBJ2-5 better matches the DNA end. The germline V gene encodes CDR1 SGHAT and CDR2 FQDESV (reference sequence). The CDR3 consists of 16 residues. CDR3 bases: TGTGCCAGCAGCTTACCCGTAACCCTATCGGGAGAGACCCAGTACTTC. It encodes CASSLPVTLSGETQYF.

V and J are TRBV12-3 or TRBV12-4 and TRBJ2-3; D is undetermined. This CDR3 has 14 amino acids. The V and J ends lost 1 base and 8 bases respectively, with 13 bases between them. CDR3 sequence: CASSLDSQLGTQYF. The CDR3 DNA sequence: TGTGCCAGCAGTTTAGACAGCCAGTTGGGTACGCAGTATTTT.

The genes are TRBV29-1 and TRBJ2-7; 8 bases are shared with TRBD1. Near its end, the DNA agrees better with TRBJ2-5, so the J call may be wrong. The germline V gene encodes CDR1 SQVTM and CDR2 ANQGSEA. The CDR3 sequence is 14 residues long. The CDR3: CSVSRAGTGGTQYF. DNA for the CDR3: TGCAGCGTTTCAAGAGCCGGGACAGGAGGGACCCAGTACTTC.